This is a list of T cell receptor beta chains from one sample in a study of cytomegalovirus exposure and HLA in healthy donors. The table came from immunoSEQ multiplex PCR; TCRdb's copy has only in-frame clones and leaves some out. The sample includes about 120,000 clones, less than 85% of them seen just once. Material for sequencing was PBMCs. The source of these receptors is a male donor in good health and CMV-seronegative. Each CDR3 is given with its conserved first and last residue. The order of the fields is V gene, CDR3 length, J gene, clone size, CDR3 protein. A row's size may be missing; if present it is once, few, many or a size class.

v_call: TRBV15; cdr3_length: 14; j_call: TRBJ2-1; clone_size: -; cdr3_aa: CATSREGSSNEQFF
v_call: TRBV30; cdr3_length: 13; j_call: TRBJ1-5; clone_size: -; cdr3_aa: CAWSEGRHQPQHF
v_call: TRBV6-5; cdr3_length: 16; j_call: TRBJ2-7; clone_size: -; cdr3_aa: CASSYSRTGEGYEQYF
v_call: TRBV9; cdr3_length: 16; j_call: TRBJ2-3; clone_size: -; cdr3_aa: CASGGPRLAHTDTQYF
v_call: TRBV11-2; cdr3_length: 15; j_call: TRBJ2-5; clone_size: -; cdr3_aa: CASSLRSGRWETQYF
v_call: TRBV6-1; cdr3_length: 14; j_call: TRBJ1-1; clone_size: few; cdr3_aa: CASSEGTGNTEAFF
v_call: TRBV4-2; cdr3_length: 15; j_call: TRBJ2-6; clone_size: -; cdr3_aa: CASSQDRAGANGLTF
v_call: TRBV4-1; cdr3_length: 13; j_call: TRBJ2-5; clone_size: -; cdr3_aa: CASSQVKGETQYF
v_call: TRBV4-2; cdr3_length: 16; j_call: TRBJ2-7; clone_size: once; cdr3_aa: CASSQESASASYEQYF
v_call: TRBV25-1; cdr3_length: 15; j_call: TRBJ2-1; clone_size: -; cdr3_aa: CASSVGGAGGYEQFF
v_call: TRBV4-1; cdr3_length: 14; j_call: TRBJ2-7; clone_size: -; cdr3_aa: CASSQAGGKTEQYF
v_call: TRBV5-1; cdr3_length: 15; j_call: TRBJ1-3; clone_size: -; cdr3_aa: CASSLVGQAGNTIYF
v_call: TRBV11-2; cdr3_length: 15; j_call: TRBJ1-4; clone_size: few; cdr3_aa: CASSLVTGGTEKLFF
v_call: TRBV30; cdr3_length: 15; j_call: TRBJ2-2; clone_size: -; cdr3_aa: CAWALQGAGTGELFF
v_call: TRBV2; cdr3_length: 13; j_call: -; clone_size: -; cdr3_aa: CASTRDRAYEQYF
v_call: TRBV5-1; cdr3_length: 16; j_call: TRBJ1-6; clone_size: -; cdr3_aa: CASSLARVSYNSPLHF
v_call: TRBV30; cdr3_length: 11; j_call: TRBJ1-1; clone_size: -; cdr3_aa: CAWSPNREAFF
v_call: TRBV5-6; cdr3_length: 14; j_call: TRBJ2-7; clone_size: few; cdr3_aa: CASSLDSISYEQYF
v_call: TRBV5-1; cdr3_length: 14; j_call: TRBJ1-5; clone_size: -; cdr3_aa: CASSSGQYDQPQHF
v_call: TRBV6-5; cdr3_length: 13; j_call: TRBJ2-7; clone_size: few; cdr3_aa: CASSSTRYYEQYF
v_call: TRBV4-1; cdr3_length: 15; j_call: TRBJ1-1; clone_size: -; cdr3_aa: CASSFRQAENTEAFF
v_call: TRBV5-6; cdr3_length: 16; j_call: TRBJ2-7; clone_size: few; cdr3_aa: CASSVRLAGDFYEQYF
v_call: TRBV6-6; cdr3_length: 16; j_call: TRBJ2-7; clone_size: -; cdr3_aa: CASSYGAGAFSYEQYF
v_call: TRBV6-5; cdr3_length: 15; j_call: TRBJ1-1; clone_size: -; cdr3_aa: CASSTRTGSNTEAFF
v_call: TRBV28; cdr3_length: 13; j_call: TRBJ1-2; clone_size: -; cdr3_aa: CASSLTGLGGYTF
v_call: TRBV4-2; cdr3_length: 14; j_call: TRBJ1-5; clone_size: -; cdr3_aa: CASSFGQGAQPQHF
v_call: TRBV27; cdr3_length: 13; j_call: TRBJ1-2; clone_size: once; cdr3_aa: CASSSAGHYGYTF
v_call: TRBV30; cdr3_length: 15; j_call: TRBJ1-6; clone_size: few; cdr3_aa: CAWKIGQGIFSPLHF
v_call: TRBV27; cdr3_length: 15; j_call: TRBJ1-2; clone_size: -; cdr3_aa: CASSFAGTGGRGYTF
v_call: TRBV7-8; cdr3_length: 21; j_call: TRBJ2-6; clone_size: -; cdr3_aa: CASSLSRFVEVPSSGANVLTF
v_call: TRBV27; cdr3_length: 14; j_call: TRBJ1-4; clone_size: -; cdr3_aa: CASSDAGMNEKLFF
v_call: TRBV5-1; cdr3_length: 13; j_call: TRBJ1-1; clone_size: -; cdr3_aa: CASSLDMNTEAFF
v_call: TRBV9; cdr3_length: 14; j_call: TRBJ1-5; clone_size: few; cdr3_aa: CASSPQDRGEPQHF
v_call: TRBV28; cdr3_length: 14; j_call: TRBJ1-2; clone_size: -; cdr3_aa: CASSPPGQVDGYTF
v_call: TRBV29-1; cdr3_length: 14; j_call: TRBJ2-3; clone_size: once; cdr3_aa: CSVIRDTQTDTQYF
v_call: TRBV30; cdr3_length: 14; j_call: TRBJ2-6; clone_size: -; cdr3_aa: CAWSEGAGANVLTF
v_call: TRBV7-9; cdr3_length: 17; j_call: TRBJ1-1; clone_size: -; cdr3_aa: CASSQGAGIRTNTEAFF
v_call: TRBV6-5; cdr3_length: 14; j_call: TRBJ1-6; clone_size: -; cdr3_aa: CASRDSYHNSPLHF
v_call: TRBV7-2; cdr3_length: 14; j_call: TRBJ2-1; clone_size: -; cdr3_aa: CASSLAGVNNEQFF
v_call: TRBV11-1; cdr3_length: 15; j_call: TRBJ1-2; clone_size: -; cdr3_aa: CASSLERREQARYTF
v_call: TRBV25-1; cdr3_length: 14; j_call: TRBJ2-5; clone_size: -; cdr3_aa: CASSERTVQETQYF
v_call: TRBV15; cdr3_length: 14; j_call: TRBJ2-1; clone_size: -; cdr3_aa: CATSNPDSYNEQFF
v_call: TRBV27; cdr3_length: 14; j_call: TRBJ2-3; clone_size: -; cdr3_aa: CASSFTLLTDTQYF
v_call: TRBV7-7; cdr3_length: 16; j_call: TRBJ1-2; clone_size: -; cdr3_aa: CASGHWGDRMNYGYTF
v_call: TRBV6-5; cdr3_length: 16; j_call: TRBJ2-6; clone_size: -; cdr3_aa: CASSYRTVSGANGLTF
v_call: TRBV28; cdr3_length: 15; j_call: TRBJ2-4; clone_size: -; cdr3_aa: CASSLQGLAKNSQYF
v_call: TRBV11-1; cdr3_length: 15; j_call: TRBJ2-7; clone_size: -; cdr3_aa: CASSSGLQGSYEQYF
v_call: TRBV7-2; cdr3_length: 17; j_call: TRBJ2-2; clone_size: -; cdr3_aa: CASSPGLAGGDTGELFF
v_call: TRBV27; cdr3_length: 13; j_call: TRBJ1-1; clone_size: -; cdr3_aa: CASSPSDSLGAFF
v_call: TRBV5-4; cdr3_length: 14; j_call: TRBJ2-5; clone_size: -; cdr3_aa: CASSPGLAEETQYF
v_call: TRBV6-6; cdr3_length: 14; j_call: TRBJ2-7; clone_size: -; cdr3_aa: CASRRTSGSREQYF
v_call: TRBV5-5; cdr3_length: 14; j_call: TRBJ2-7; clone_size: -; cdr3_aa: CASSLDRVSYEQYF
v_call: TRBV5-5; cdr3_length: 16; j_call: TRBJ1-5; clone_size: -; cdr3_aa: CASSFSQGAANQPQHF
v_call: TRBV7-9; cdr3_length: 17; j_call: TRBJ1-2; clone_size: -; cdr3_aa: CASSPTGQGGLGSGYTF
v_call: TRBV6-8; cdr3_length: 15; j_call: TRBJ1-3; clone_size: -; cdr3_aa: CASSSGLHSGNTIYF
v_call: TRBV15; cdr3_length: 16; j_call: TRBJ1-4; clone_size: -; cdr3_aa: CATSRKWGGTNEKLFF
v_call: TRBV19; cdr3_length: 14; j_call: TRBJ1-2; clone_size: -; cdr3_aa: CASSTLDRDYGYTF
v_call: TRBV7-2; cdr3_length: 14; j_call: TRBJ2-1; clone_size: -; cdr3_aa: CASSLGAAYNEQFF
v_call: TRBV7-2; cdr3_length: 15; j_call: TRBJ2-7; clone_size: -; cdr3_aa: CASSLISGDSYEQYF